The 27 T cell receptor beta chains below come from one sample, sequenced in a study of cytomegalovirus exposure and HLA in healthy donors. Amplification used 60 Vbeta primers and 13 Jbeta primers. TCRdb's table, derived via immunoSEQ multiplex PCR, lists solely in-frame clones and lacks some. The profile shows around 86,000 clones, around 80% of them singletons. The sample taken for sequencing was PBMCs. The receptors derive from a man over 45 in good health and CMV-seropositive.

The table lists this clone with a few counts. The rearrangement uses TRBV7-8 and TRBJ2-7; 9 positions match TRBD1. This CDR3 is 15 amino acids long. The V segment lost 5 bases and the J segment 6 bases; nucleotides outside the gene matches: 11. CDR1 and CDR2 (germline): SGHVS, FQNEAQ. The CDR3 loop is CASSHPRTGAGEQYF. Here the CDR3 DNA reads TGTGCCAGCAGCCACCCAAGGACAGGGGCTGGCGAGCAGTACTTC.

The chain joins TRBV10-3 to TRBJ1-6; maybe TRBD1 (6 bases). V was trimmed by 0 bases and J by 14 bases, leaving 14 bases between them. The CDR3 consists of 14 residues. Germline CDR1 reads ENHRY; CDR2 reads SYGVKD. Here the CDR3 reads CAISESVGTSALHF. For the CDR3, the DNA is TGTGCCATCAGTGAGTCCGTCGGGACATCGGCCCTCCACTTT.

V and J are TRBV7-3 and TRBJ2-1, with D possibly TRBD1 on 6 matching bases. With 2 bases removed from V and 0 bases from J, the gap between germline ends came to 17 bases. This CDR3 spans 18 amino acids. Germline V gene sequence: CDR1 SGHTA, CDR2 FQGTGA. The CDR3 reads CASSLLGQGMSSYNEQFF. The CDR3 DNA is TGTGCCAGCAGCTTACTCGGGCAGGGGATGAGCTCCTACAATGAGCAGTTCTTC.

The chain recombines TRBV7-6 with TRBJ1-2, with no clear D. V lost 5 bases, J lost 7 bases, and 17 bases lay in between. The CDR3 sequence is 14 residues long. CDR1 is SGHVS, CDR2 FNYEAQ, per germline. Written as DNA, the CDR3 is TGTGCCAGCAGCCAAGCCTTAGGAGGTAGTGGCTACACCTTC. Residues: CASSQALGGSGYTF.

The gene calls are TRBV18 and TRBJ1-4; 7 bases map to TRBD1. Losses at the gene ends were 5 bases for V and 4 bases for J; bases not matched to a gene: 7. The germline V gene has CDR1 KGHSH and CDR2 LQKENI. The CDR3 has 15 amino acids. CDR3 amino acids: CASSTRTGDNEKLFF. CDR3 nucleotides: TGTGCCAGCTCAACTAGGACAGGAGATAATGAAAAACTGTTTTTT.

Turning to this clone: This specimen includes other DNA sequences encoding the same CDR3. The chain couples TRBV25-1 to TRBJ2-3; 7 bases agree with TRBD1. The CDR3 sequence is 14 residues long. V was clipped by 9 bases and J by 6 bases; unmatched bases: 12. Looked up from germline, CDR1 is MGHDK and CDR2 is SYGVNS. The CDR3 region has the DNA TGTGCCAGTAGTAAGGGCAGGGGGTCCGATACGCAGTATTTT. This encodes CASSKGRGSDTQYF.

The chain joins TRBV2 to TRBJ2-2; tentative D call: TRBD1 (6 bases). Germline-derived CDR1 and CDR2 are SNHLY and FYNNEI. V was pared by 6 bases and J by 2 bases, with 13 bases between. This CDR3 spans 15 amino acids. The chain's CDR3 is CASSPETGNTGELFF. The CDR3 DNA sequence: TGTGCCAGCAGCCCTGAGACAGGAAACACCGGGGAGCTGTTTTTT.

The rearrangement joins TRBV27 to TRBJ2-7, with D possibly TRBD1 on 6 matching bases. Germline CDR1 reads MNHEY; CDR2 reads SMNVEV (reference sequence). CDR3 length: 15 residues. V was cut by 5 bases and J by 0 bases, with 14 bases left in between. CDR3 amino acids: CASSPWDTYSYEQYF. The CDR3 DNA reads TGTGCCAGCAGTCCGTGGGACACCTACTCCTACGAGCAGTACTTC.

This chain links TRBV25-1 with TRBJ2-1; TRBD2 matches at 9 bases. J lost 7 bases, V lost 3 bases, and 7 bases had no gene match. Germline V gene data show CDR1 as MGHDK and CDR2 as SYGVNS. The CDR3 covers 15 residues. CDR3 sequence (DNA): TGTGCCAGCAGTGAGGGTAGCGGGAGAATGAATGAGCAGTTCTTC. Protein product: CASSEGSGRMNEQFF. The full variable domain, its missing parts supplied by reference TRBV25-1 and TRBJ2-1, is EADIYQTPRYLVIGTGKKITLECSQTMGHDKMYWYQQDPGMELHLIHYSYGVNSTEKGDLSSESTVSRIRTEHFPLTLESARPSHTSQYLCASSEGSGRMNEQFFGPGTRLTVL.

The rearrangement uses TRBV7-2 and TRBJ2-5, with D unclear. The CDR3 runs 13 residues. Germline V CDR1 and CDR2: SGHTA, FQGNSA. The germline V and J ends were trimmed by 1 base and 2 bases, with 5 bases remaining between them. The CDR3 coding sequence is TGTGCCAGCAGCTTAGTTCCGCAAGAGACCCAGTACTTC. This translates into CASSLVPQETQYF.

This clone was counted a single time. The V call is TRBV7-2, the J call TRBJ2-5, with unresolved D. CDR1 SGHTA and CDR2 FQGNSA come from the germline V gene. CDR3 length: 14 amino acids. Deletions cut 5 bases from V and 2 bases from J, with 12 bases between. The CDR3, as DNA: TGTGCCAGCAGCCCCGGCGGAGCGCAAGAGACCCAGTACTTC. Translating gives CASSPGGAQETQYF. The whole variable domain, remainder taken from reference TRBV7-2 and TRBJ2-5, is GAGVSQSPSNKVTEKGKDVELRCDPISGHTALYWYRQSLGQGLEFLIYFQGNSAPDKSGLPSDRFSAERTGGSVSTLTIQRTQQEDSAVYLCASSPGGAQETQYFGPGTRLLVL.

V and J are TRBV9 and TRBJ1-2; a possible D gene is TRBD1 (6 bases). Germline V CDR1 and CDR2: SGDLS, YYNGEE. The CDR3 has 12 amino acids. V dropped 8 bases and J dropped 2 bases, with 10 bases sitting between them. The DNA for the CDR3 is TGTGCCAGTGCGACAGGAAACTATGGCTACACCTTC. Translating it yields CASATGNYGYTF.

The count of this clone is one. The V call is TRBV7-2, the J call TRBJ2-2, with TRBD1 matching 10 bases. The CDR3 is 14 amino acids. J lost 8 bases, V lost 4 bases, and 4 bases had no gene match. Germline assignment: CDR1 SGHTA and CDR2 FQGNSA. The CDR3 loop is CASSSGQGTGELFF. CDR3 nucleotides: TGTGCCAGCAGCTCGGGACAGGGGACAGGGGAGCTGTTTTTT.

The chain uses TRBV2 and TRBJ2-1, with D perhaps matching TRBD1 (5 bases). Germline V gene sequence: CDR1 SNHLY, CDR2 FYNNEI. The CDR3 extends over 13 amino acids. The ends were cut back, 3 bases at V and 5 bases at J, with 8 bases in the middle. The CDR3 nucleotides are TGTGCCAGCAGTGATCTGACAGACAATGAGCAGTTCTTC. Protein sequence: CASSDLTDNEQFF.

The chain has TRBV11-2 and TRBJ2-3, with 7 bases identical to TRBD2. V was clipped by 7 bases and J by 6 bases; unmatched bases: 10. Germline CDR1 SGHAT, CDR2 FQNNGV. The CDR3 has 14 amino acids. CDR3 nucleotides: TGTGCCAGCACGGGCGGGGAGGGCCCCGATACGCAGTATTTT. Translation: CASTGGEGPDTQYF.

This chain uses TRBV11-3 with TRBJ2-1; a possible D gene is TRBD1 (6 bases). Between the trimmed V and J ends, which lost 6 bases and 8 bases, there was a span of 23 bases. This CDR3 is built from 16 residues. Germline values: CDR1 SGHNT, CDR2 YENEEA. DNA for the CDR3: TGTGCCAGCAGTTTCACAGGGCTAGTTGGGTTATATGAGCAGTTCTTC. Amino acids: CASSFTGLVGLYEQFF.

CDR3 sequence: CSAGDYEQYF. CDR3 DNA sequence: TGCAGTGCGGGGGACTACGAGCAGTACTTC. This chain joins TRBV20-1 and TRBJ2-5; D may correspond to TRBD1 or TRBD2 (5 bases each). The J call may be incorrect, as the DNA end agrees better with TRBJ2-7. This CDR3 has 10 residues. Germline V gene sequence: CDR1 DFQATT, CDR2 SNEGSKA (reference sequence).

The chain has TRBV7-2 and TRBJ2-7; 7 positions match TRBD2. The V gene end was trimmed by 2 bases and the J gene end by 3 bases; junction bases not matched to a gene: 10. The germline gives CDR1 SGHTA, CDR2 FQGNSA. This CDR3 has 16 residues. The CDR3 loop is CASSLLAARSNYEQYF. The DNA of the CDR3 is TGTGCCAGCAGCTTACTAGCGGCACGCTCCAACTACGAGCAGTACTTC.

The V gene is TRBV10-3, the J gene TRBJ2-3, with D maybe TRBD2 (6 bases). Germline CDR1 is ENHRY and CDR2 is SYGVKD. Trimming cost V 4 bases and J 1 base, with 15 bases left between them. This CDR3 is 16 amino acids long. CDR3 protein: CAISGKGGVGTDTQYF. Here the CDR3 DNA reads TGTGCCATCAGTGGGAAAGGAGGGGTGGGCACAGATACGCAGTATTTT.

This clone has just one count. This chain joins TRBV27 and TRBJ2-5, with 10 bases identical to TRBD2. The CDR3 sequence is 16 residues long. Germline values: CDR1 MNHEY, CDR2 SMNVEV (reference sequence). J lost 2 bases, V lost 5 bases, and 8 bases had no gene match. The CDR3 loop is CASSLRGLAQQETQYF. CDR3 in DNA: TGTGCCAGCAGTCTACGGGGACTAGCGCAACAAGAGACCCAGTACTTC.

Turning to this clone: One end of the junction varies from germline; a read error may be responsible. This sequence joins TRBV7-9 and TRBJ2-1; 14 positions match TRBD2. This CDR3 is built from 16 residues. Germline V CDR1 and CDR2: SEHNR, FQNEAQ (reference sequence). CDR3 nucleotide sequence: TGTTCCAGCAGCCCCCCGACTAGCGGGAGGGTTAATGAGCAGTTCTTC. Protein: CSSSPPTSGRVNEQFF. Combining the CDR3 with reference TRBV7-9 and TRBJ2-1 gives the whole variable domain DTGVSQNPRHKITKRGQNVTFRCDPISEHNRLYWYRQTLGQGPEFLTYFQNEAQLEKSRLLSDRFSAERPKGSFSTLEIQRTEQGDSAMYLCSSSPPTSGRVNEQFFGPGTRLTVL.

The gene calls are TRBV6-5 and TRBJ1-6; D gene uncertain. The ends were cut back, 6 bases at V and 7 bases at J, with 16 bases in the middle. Looked up from germline, CDR1 is MNHEY and CDR2 is SVGAGI. The CDR3 sequence is 15 residues long. CDR3 region: CASRMTPTGNSPLHF. The CDR3 DNA sequence: TGTGCCAGCAGGATGACCCCGACGGGAAATTCACCCCTCCACTTT.

The chain employs TRBV2 and TRBJ2-3; TRBD2 is a possible D gene (5 bases). Trimming removed 6 bases from V and 0 bases from J, with 19 bases in between. The CDR3 has 17 amino acids. Germline V gene lookup returns CDR1 SNHLY and CDR2 FYNNEI. The CDR3 region has the DNA TGTGCCAGCAGATCCACTCTAACTAGTCCCAGCACAGATACGCAGTATTTT. It encodes CASRSTLTSPSTDTQYF.

The chain links TRBV6-6 to TRBJ2-7; TRBD1 matches 7 bases. The CDR3 length is 15 residues. CDR1 MNHNY and CDR2 SVGAGI come from the germline V gene (reference sequence). V trimming: 2 bases; J trimming: 7 bases; junction bases outside the gene matches: 11. The CDR3 is CASSYTGQVSGEQYF. The CDR3 region has the DNA TGTGCCAGCAGTTACACTGGACAGGTCTCGGGGGAGCAGTACTTC.

V is TRBV19 and J is TRBJ2-5; 8 bases are a match to TRBD2. TRBJ2-7 matches the DNA end more closely, so the J call is doubtful. The CDR3 runs 13 residues. Germline V gene data show CDR1 as LNHDA and CDR2 as SQIVND (reference sequence). The CDR3 sequence is CASDAGGSYEQYF. The CDR3 DNA follows: TGTGCCAGTGACGCGGGGGGATCCTACGAGCAGTACTTC.

This clone was seen only a few times. This chain links TRBV30 with TRBJ2-7; possible D gene TRBD2, 5 bases. The CDR3 covers 12 residues. Trimming shortened V by 2 bases and J by 5 bases, and 10 bases separated the two germline ends. Germline CDR1 and CDR2: GTSNPN and SVGIG (reference sequence). CDR3 in amino acids: CAWSYSEDEQYF. DNA of the CDR3: TGTGCCTGGAGTTATAGCGAAGACGAGCAGTACTTC.

This sequence joins TRBV29-1 and TRBJ1-2, with D maybe TRBD1 (5 bases). Per germline, CDR1 SQVTM and CDR2 ANQGSEA. The CDR3 length is 14 residues. Trimming cost V 0 bases and J 4 bases, with 12 bases left between them. CDR3 nucleotide sequence: TGCAGCGTTGAAGATCCCCGGACAACCTATGGCTACACCTTC. Translated: CSVEDPRTTYGYTF.